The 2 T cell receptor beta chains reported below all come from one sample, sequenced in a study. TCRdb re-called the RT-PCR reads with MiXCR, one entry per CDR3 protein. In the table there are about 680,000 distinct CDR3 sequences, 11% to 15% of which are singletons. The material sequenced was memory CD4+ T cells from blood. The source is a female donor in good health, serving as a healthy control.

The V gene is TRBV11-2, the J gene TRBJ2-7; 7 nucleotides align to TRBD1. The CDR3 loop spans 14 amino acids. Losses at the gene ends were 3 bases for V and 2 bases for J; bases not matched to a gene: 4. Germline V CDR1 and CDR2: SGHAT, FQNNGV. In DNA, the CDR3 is TGTGCCAGCAGCTTTGCCCAGGGGGCCTACGAGCAGTACTTC. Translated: CASSFAQGAYEQYF.

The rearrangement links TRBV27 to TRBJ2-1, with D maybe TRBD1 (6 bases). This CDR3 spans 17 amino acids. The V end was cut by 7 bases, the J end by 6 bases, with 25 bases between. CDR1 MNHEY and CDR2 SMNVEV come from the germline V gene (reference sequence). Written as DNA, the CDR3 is TGTGCCAGCACCCAAGCCGGGGCCTCGGACAGAGGCAATGAGCAGTTCTTC. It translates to CASTQAGASDRGNEQFF.